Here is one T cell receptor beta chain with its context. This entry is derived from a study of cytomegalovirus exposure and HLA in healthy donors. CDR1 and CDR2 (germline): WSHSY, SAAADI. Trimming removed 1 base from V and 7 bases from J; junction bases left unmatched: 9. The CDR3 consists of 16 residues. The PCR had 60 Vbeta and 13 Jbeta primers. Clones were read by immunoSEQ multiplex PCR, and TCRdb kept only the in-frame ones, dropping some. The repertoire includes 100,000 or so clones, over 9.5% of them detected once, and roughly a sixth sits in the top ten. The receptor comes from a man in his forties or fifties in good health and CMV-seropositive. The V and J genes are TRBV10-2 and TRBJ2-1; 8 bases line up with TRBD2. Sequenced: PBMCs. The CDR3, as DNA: TGCGCCAGCAGTGAGTGGACCAGCGGGAGATATAATGAGCAGTTCTTC. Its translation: CASSEWTSGRYNEQFF.